The rows below give T cell receptor beta chains drawn from one sample of a study of response to subunit inactivated influenza vaccine. TCRdb independently ran MiXCR on the RT-PCR reads; one entry per CDR3 protein. This sample has roughly 650,000 distinct CDR3 sequences; about a sixth occur once, and the top ten carry around a tenth. Here the sequenced sample was PBMCs from blood, taken 11 to 12 days after vaccination. These receptor sequences come from a man aged 50 or older who received an inactivated influenza vaccine. Each CDR3 is given with its conserved first and last residue.

TRBV5-1,TRBJ2-2,CASSSSTGTTGELFF
TRBV7-3,TRBJ2-7,CASSSSGRTSEQYF
TRBV2,TRBJ1-1,CASTLDRAANTEAFF
TRBV12-3/TRBV12-4,TRBJ2-7,CASSLGLAGVGEQYF
TRBV7-9,TRBJ2-1,CASHSTLGLADYNEQFF
TRBV3-1,TRBJ2-4,CASSQDGWSKNIQYF
TRBV14,TRBJ1-1,CASSRFREGEAFF
TRBV11-3,TRBJ2-1,CASSEVGGGDEQFF
TRBV7-8,TRBJ1-4,CASSPGAGSTNEKLFF
TRBV9,TRBJ2-5,CRPQDTQYF
TRBV20-1,TRBJ2-7,CSARGTSGNDEQYF
TRBV30,TRBJ1-1,CAWNPRGNTEAFF
TRBV7-8,TRBJ2-7,CASSFGQAYTYEQYF
TRBV10-3,TRBJ2-1,CAISDLAGGLGVSYNEQFF
TRBV3-1,TRBJ2-1,CASSQVGTSGSGAEQFF
TRBV7-9,TRBJ1-2,CASSEADRRFYGYTF
TRBV12-3/TRBV12-4,TRBJ2-7,CASSLRDKTYEQYF
TRBV27,TRBJ2-7,CASSLQLGTGSYEQYF
TRBV4-2,TRBJ2-3,CASSQEGAGVIADTQYF
TRBV12-3/TRBV12-4,TRBJ1-1,CASSLARSSNEAFF
TRBV14,TRBJ2-1,CASSQTSGGPRNEQFF
TRBV7-3,TRBJ1-1,CASSSDARAEAFF
TRBV4-3,TRBJ1-6,CASSQETGVNSPLHF
TRBV5-1,TRBJ2-2,CASSPHAANTGELFF
TRBV10-2,TRBJ2-4,CASSGQPKNIQYF
TRBV20-1,TRBJ1-1,CSASQPAGGTEAFF
TRBV5-1,TRBJ2-5,CASSPGAPQETQYF
TRBV27,TRBJ2-7,CASSGMRGPGPYEQYF
TRBV29-1,TRBJ2-7,CSVEDPRGSYEQYF